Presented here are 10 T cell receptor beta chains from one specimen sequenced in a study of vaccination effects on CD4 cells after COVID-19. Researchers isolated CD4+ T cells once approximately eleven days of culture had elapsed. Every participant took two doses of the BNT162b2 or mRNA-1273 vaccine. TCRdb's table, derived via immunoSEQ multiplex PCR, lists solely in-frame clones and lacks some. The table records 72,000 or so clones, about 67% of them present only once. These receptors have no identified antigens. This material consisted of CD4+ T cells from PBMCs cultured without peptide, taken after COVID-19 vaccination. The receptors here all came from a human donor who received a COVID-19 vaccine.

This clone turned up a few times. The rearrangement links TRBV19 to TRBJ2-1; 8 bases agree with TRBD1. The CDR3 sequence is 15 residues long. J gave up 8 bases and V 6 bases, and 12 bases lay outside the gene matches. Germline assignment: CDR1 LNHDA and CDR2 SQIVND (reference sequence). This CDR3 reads CASSGRGAGGHEQFF. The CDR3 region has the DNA TGTGCCAGTAGCGGGCGGGGAGCAGGGGGCCATGAGCAGTTCTTC.

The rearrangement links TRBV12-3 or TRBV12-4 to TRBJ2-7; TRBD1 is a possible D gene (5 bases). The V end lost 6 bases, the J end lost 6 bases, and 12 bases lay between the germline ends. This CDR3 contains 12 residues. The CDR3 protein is CASRKGLGEQYV. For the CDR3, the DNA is TGTGCCAGCAGAAAGGGGTTGGGCGAGCAGTACGTC.

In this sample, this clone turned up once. CDR3 nucleotides: TGTGCCAGCTCAGAACGGGACAGGAGGATTGAGCAGTTCTTC. Translated: CASSERDRRIEQFF. The gene calls are TRBV18 and TRBJ2-1, with 8 bases fitting TRBD1. Germline V gene sequence: CDR1 KGHSH, CDR2 LQKENI. This CDR3 spans 14 amino acids. V dropped 5 bases and J dropped 9; count of bases not matched to a gene: 9.

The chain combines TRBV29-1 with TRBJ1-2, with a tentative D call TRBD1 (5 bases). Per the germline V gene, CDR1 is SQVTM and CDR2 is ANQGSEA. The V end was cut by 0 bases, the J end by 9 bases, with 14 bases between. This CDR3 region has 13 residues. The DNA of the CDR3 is TGCAGCGTTGAAGATTGGGGGGAAGGGTGCTACACCTTC. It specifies CSVEDWGEGCYTF.

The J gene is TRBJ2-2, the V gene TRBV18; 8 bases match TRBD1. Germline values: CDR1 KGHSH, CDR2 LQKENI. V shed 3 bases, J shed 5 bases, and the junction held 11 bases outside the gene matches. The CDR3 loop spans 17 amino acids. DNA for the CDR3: TGTGCCAGCTCACCTGAATGGACAGGGAGGAGGACCGGGGAGCTGTTTTTT. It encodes CASSPEWTGRRTGELFF.

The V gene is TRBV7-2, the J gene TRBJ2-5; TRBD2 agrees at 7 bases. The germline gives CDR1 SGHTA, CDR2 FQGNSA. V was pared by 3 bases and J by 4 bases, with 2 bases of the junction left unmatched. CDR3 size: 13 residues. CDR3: CASSLRGRETQYF. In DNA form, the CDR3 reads TGTGCCAGCAGCTTGCGGGGGAGAGAGACCCAGTACTTC.

For the CDR3, the DNA is TGCGCCAGCAGCTTGGAGGGGCTAGATTACAATGAGCAGTTCTTC. Amino acids: CASSLEGLDYNEQFF. The V and J genes are TRBV5-1 and TRBJ2-1; D perhaps matches TRBD1 (5 bases). Germline CDR1 reads SGHRS; CDR2 reads YFSETQ. This CDR3 is built from 15 residues. Between the trimmed V and J ends, which lost 0 bases and 4 bases, there was a span of 11 bases. The complete variable domain, with remaining parts taken from reference TRBV5-1 and TRBJ2-1, reads KAGVTQTPRYLIKTRGQQVTLSCSPISGHRSVSWYQQTPGQGLQFLFEYFSETQRNKGNFPGRFSGRQFSNSRSEMNVSTLELGDSALYLCASSLEGLDYNEQFFGPGTRLTVL.

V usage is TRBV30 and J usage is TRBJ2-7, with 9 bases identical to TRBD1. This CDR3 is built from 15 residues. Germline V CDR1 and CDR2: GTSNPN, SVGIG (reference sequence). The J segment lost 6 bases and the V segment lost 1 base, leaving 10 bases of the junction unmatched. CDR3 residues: CAWSAGTGSQGEQYV. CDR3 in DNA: TGTGCCTGGAGTGCCGGGACAGGGTCGCAAGGCGAGCAGTACGTC.

The CDR3 loop is CAWSRKSSYEQYV. The CDR3 nucleotides are TGTGCCTGGAGCCGTAAAAGCTCCTACGAGCAGTACGTC. The V call is TRBV30, the J call TRBJ2-7; no clear D gene. Germline CDR1 and CDR2: GTSNPN and SVGIG (reference sequence). CDR3 length equals 13 residues. Trimming left V 3 bases short and J 0 bases short, with 9 bases between.

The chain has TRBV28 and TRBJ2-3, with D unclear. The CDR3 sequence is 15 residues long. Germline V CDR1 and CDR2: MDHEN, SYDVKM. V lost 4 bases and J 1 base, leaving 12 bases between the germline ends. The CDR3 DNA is TGTGCCAGCAGTTCCCGCACAGATCGCACAGATACGCAGTATTTT. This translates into CASSSRTDRTDTQYF.